One sample yielded the 21 T cell receptor beta chains listed below, sequenced in a study of Tregs in tolerant kidney transplant recipients. The table came from immunoSEQ multiplex PCR; TCRdb's copy has only in-frame clones and leaves some out. The sample holds about 100,000 clones, over 85% seen once. Related graft donors supplied nonmyeloablative bone marrow transplants, and mixed chimerism was transient. Sequenced here: CD4+ T cells from blood (PBMCs), sampled 12 months after the transplant. The receptors stem from a human patient who received a combined kidney and bone marrow transplant. Some T cells may have originated in the graft donor.

The chain links TRBV11-2 to TRBJ2-5; 7 bases are shared with TRBD2. Germline CDR1 reads SGHAT; CDR2 reads FQNNGV. With V trimmed by 3 bases and J by 4 bases, 2 bases remained unmatched. The CDR3 totals 13 residues. The CDR3 loop is CASSFTGGETQYF. DNA of the CDR3: TGTGCCAGCAGCTTTACGGGGGGAGAGACCCAGTACTTC. Variable domain in full (rest from reference TRBV11-2 and TRBJ2-5): EAGVAQSPRYKIIEKRQSVAFWCNPISGHATLYWYQQILGQGPKLLIQFQNNGVVDDSQLPKDRFSAERLKGVDSTLKIQPAKLEDSAVYLCASSFTGGETQYFGPGTRLLVL.

This clone was seen just once. This rearrangement joins TRBV27 to TRBJ1-5; D call uncertain. V gave up 4 bases and J gave up 3 bases, with 10 bases separating them. Germline V gene lookup returns CDR1 MNHEY and CDR2 SMNVEV (reference sequence). The CDR3 totals 14 residues. This CDR3 is CASSWVGVNQPQHF. CDR3 bases: TGTGCCAGCAGTTGGGTGGGAGTCAATCAGCCCCAGCATTTT.

V and J are TRBV2 and TRBJ1-2; D unclear. The V and J ends lost 2 bases and 8 bases respectively, with 12 bases between them. Germline V gene data show CDR1 as SNHLY and CDR2 as FYNNEI. The CDR3 runs 13 residues. The CDR3: CASSELTGWGYTF. The CDR3 DNA sequence: TGTGCCAGCAGTGAATTGACGGGTTGGGGCTACACCTTC.

CDR3: CASSAGTSGGSSYNEQFF. The CDR3 nucleotides read TGTGCCAGCAGCGCTGGGACTAGCGGGGGGAGCTCCTACAATGAGCAGTTCTTC. The chain uses TRBV7-9 and TRBJ2-1; TRBD2 matches at 15 bases. CDR1 is SEHNR and CDR2 is FQNEAQ in the germline V gene (reference sequence). V gave up 5 bases and J gave up 0 bases; unmatched junction bases: 5. The CDR3 consists of 18 residues.

This clone occurred once. The V call is TRBV7-9, the J call TRBJ2-1; D unclear. Trimming stripped 7 bases from V and 2 bases from J, with 12 bases between. This CDR3 region has 14 residues. Per the germline V gene, CDR1 is SEHNR and CDR2 is FQNEAQ (reference sequence). The CDR3 coding sequence is TGTGCCAGCATCAAAGATGGGCCCTACAATGAGCAGTTCTTC. Amino acid sequence: CASIKDGPYNEQFF.

This clone appeared a single time. The chain is built from TRBV25-1 and TRBJ2-5, with 8 bases lining up with TRBD2. This CDR3 has 14 residues. V was pared by 7 bases and J by 4 bases, with 8 bases of the junction left unmatched. Germline V lookup: CDR1 MGHDK, CDR2 SYGVNS. The CDR3 nucleotides read TGTGCCAGCACTAGAAGCGGGAGTGGAGAGACCCAGTACTTC. Amino acids: CASTRSGSGETQYF. Looking up the rest from reference TRBV25-1 and TRBJ2-5 gives the full variable domain: EADIYQTPRYLVIGTGKKITLECSQTMGHDKMYWYQQDPGMELHLIHYSYGVNSTEKGDLSSESTVSRIRTEHFPLTLESARPSHTSQYLCASTRSGSGETQYFGPGTRLLVL.

The chain joins TRBV7-6 to TRBJ2-3; D gene ambiguous. The CDR3 is 18 amino acids. Germline CDR1 and CDR2: SGHVS and FNYEAQ. Trimming took off 1 base at V and 1 base at J, with 18 bases between the two ends. The CDR3 DNA reads TGTGCCAGCAGCTTAGGGTGGGTCGGTCAGGCCGGCACAGATACGCAGTATTTT. Protein: CASSLGWVGQAGTDTQYF.

The gene calls are TRBV11-3 and TRBJ2-1, with TRBD2 matching over 11 bases. Trimming removed 5 bases from V and 6 bases from J; junction bases left unmatched: 6. This CDR3 is built from 15 residues. Germline V gives CDR1 SGHNT, CDR2 YENEEA. The CDR3 nucleotides are TGTGCCAGCAGCGTCCTAGCGGGAGGTCCCAATGAGCAGTTCTTC. It translates to CASSVLAGGPNEQFF.

The gene calls are TRBV20-1 and TRBJ2-5, with D uncertain. Germline-derived CDR1 and CDR2 are DFQATT and SNEGSKA (reference sequence). V dropped 3 bases and J dropped 5 bases, with 4 bases sitting between them. CDR3 length: 10 amino acids. Here the CDR3 reads CSASSETQYF. In nucleotides, the CDR3 is TGCAGTGCTAGTTCGGAGACCCAGTACTTC.

The chain carries TRBV2 and TRBJ1-2; D may be TRBD1 (5 bases). The CDR3 is 15 residues long. CDR1 is SNHLY and CDR2 is FYNNEI in the germline V gene. The V end was cut by 2 bases, the J end by 8 bases, with 18 bases between. CDR3 residues: CASSERVRQGHGYTF. The CDR3 region has the DNA TGTGCCAGCAGTGAAAGGGTCCGGCAGGGCCACGGCTACACCTTC.

The rearrangement joins TRBV11-1 to TRBJ2-3; 10 bases map to TRBD2. The germline V gene has CDR1 SGHAT and CDR2 FQDESV (reference sequence). The CDR3 runs to 17 residues. J gave up 0 bases and V 5 bases, and 8 bases lay outside the gene matches. The CDR3: CASSRLGLAVSTDTQYF. The DNA for the CDR3 is TGTGCCAGCAGCCGACTCGGACTAGCGGTTAGCACAGATACGCAGTATTTT.

The genes are TRBV7-9 and TRBJ1-2, with D perhaps TRBD1 (5 bases). V was cut by 3 bases and J by 11 bases, with 19 bases left in between. The CDR3 runs to 14 residues. The germline V gene has CDR1 SEHNR and CDR2 FQNEAQ (reference sequence). This CDR3 is CASSFLGASLGYTF. The CDR3, as DNA: TGTGCCAGCAGCTTTTTAGGGGCCAGCCTGGGTTACACCTTC.

Worth noting for this clone: Different DNA sequences within this sample yield the same CDR3. This rearrangement joins TRBV11-3 to TRBJ2-1; 11 bases match TRBD2. This CDR3 has 15 residues. In germline, CDR1 is SGHNT, CDR2 YENEEA. V was pared by 3 bases and J by 4 bases, with 2 bases of the junction left unmatched. The CDR3 loop reads CASSLGLAAYNEQFF. DNA for the CDR3: TGTGCCAGCAGCTTGGGACTAGCGGCATACAATGAGCAGTTCTTC.

As for this clone: Other DNA sequences in the same sample also yield this CDR3. The V gene is TRBV19, the J gene TRBJ1-5, with a tentative D call TRBD1 (5 bases). This CDR3 has 17 amino acids. Germline-derived CDR1 and CDR2 are LNHDA and SQIVND (reference sequence). V gave up 1 base and J gave up 5 bases, with 18 bases separating them. The CDR3 region is CASSIVRAVFVDQPQHF. CDR3 coding DNA: TGTGCCAGTAGTATAGTCAGGGCGGTGTTCGTTGATCAGCCCCAGCATTTT.

This chain uses TRBV15 with TRBJ2-7, with D possibly being TRBD1 (6 bases). CDR1 and CDR2 from the germline V gene are LNHNV and YYDKDF (reference sequence). The V end lost 5 bases, the J end lost 2 bases, and 13 bases lay between the germline ends. CDR3 length: 14 residues. CDR3 sequence: CATSGSGHPYEQYF. DNA of the CDR3: TGTGCCACCAGCGGATCGGGACACCCCTACGAGCAGTACTTC. The variable domain in full, completed from reference TRBV15 and TRBJ2-7, reads DAMVIQNPRYQVTQFGKPVTLSCSQTLNHNVMYWYQQKSSQAPKLLFHYYDKDFNNEADTPDNFQSRRPNTSFCFLDIRSPGLGDTAMYLCATSGSGHPYEQYFGPGTRLTVT.

The J gene is TRBJ2-3, the V gene TRBV11-3, with D perhaps matching TRBD1 (7 bases). Trimming removed 1 base from V and 0 bases from J, with 17 bases in between. Germline loops: CDR1 SGHNT, CDR2 YENEEA. This CDR3 region has 18 residues. This CDR3 is CASSLGNVRGASTDTQYF. The CDR3 DNA follows: TGTGCCAGCAGCTTAGGGAATGTCAGGGGGGCAAGCACAGATACGCAGTATTTT.

This sequence joins TRBV19 and TRBJ1-1, with 9 bases that match TRBD1. The CDR3 runs 15 residues. With V trimmed by 8 bases and J by 1 base, 8 bases remained unmatched. Germline V gene lookup returns CDR1 LNHDA and CDR2 SQIVND (reference sequence). The CDR3 reads CASGQGSRWNTEAFF. CDR3 nucleotides: TGTGCCAGTGGACAGGGGTCGCGGTGGAACACTGAAGCTTTCTTT. The whole variable domain, remainder taken from reference TRBV19 and TRBJ1-1, is DGGITQSPKYLFRKEGQNVTLSCEQNLNHDAMYWYRQDPGQGLRLIYYSQIVNDFQKGDIAEGYSVSREKKESFPLTVTSAQKNPTAFYLCASGQGSRWNTEAFFGQGTRLTVV.

V is TRBV27 and J is TRBJ2-7; D not certain. Trimming shortened V by 2 bases and J by 4 bases, and 12 bases separated the two germline ends. Germline V gene lookup returns CDR1 MNHEY and CDR2 SMNVEV (reference sequence). The CDR3 spans 14 residues. This chain's CDR3 is CASSLVRFDYEQYF. DNA of the CDR3: TGTGCCAGCAGTTTAGTGCGGTTTGATTACGAGCAGTACTTC.

The chain employs TRBV5-6 and TRBJ1-6; D perhaps matches TRBD1 (5 bases). The CDR3 length is 14 residues. Germline values: CDR1 SGHDT, CDR2 YYEEEE. The V and J ends lost 2 bases and 8 bases respectively, with 11 bases between them. This CDR3 is CASSFPRADSPLHF. DNA of the CDR3: TGTGCCAGCAGCTTCCCCAGGGCGGATTCACCCCTCCACTTT.

The chain has TRBV7-3 and TRBJ2-1, with D perhaps TRBD2 (6 bases). Per germline, CDR1 SGHTA and CDR2 FQGTGA. Deletions cut 5 bases from V and 7 bases from J, with 12 bases between. CDR3 size: 13 residues. This chain's CDR3 is CASSGTSYNEQFF. CDR3 nucleotides: TGTGCCAGCAGCGGAACTAGCTATAATGAGCAGTTCTTC.

The sample holds a few counts of this clone. The chain employs TRBV7-9 and TRBJ2-2, with D possibly being TRBD1 (6 bases). The CDR3 loop spans 16 amino acids. Trimming took off 5 bases at V and 0 bases at J, with 13 bases between the two ends. Germline-derived CDR1 and CDR2 are SEHNR and FQNEAQ (reference sequence). Here the CDR3 DNA reads TGTGCCAGCAGCGCTATACAGGGACCGAACACCGGGGAGCTGTTTTTT. This encodes CASSAIQGPNTGELFF.